What follows describes a single T cell receptor beta chain. Sequencing used immunoSEQ multiplex PCR; TCRdb keeps in-frame clones, though not all of them. The repertoire holds roughly 110,000 clones, with approximately 90% as singletons. The sample originates from a study of T cell changes during pregnancy in multiple sclerosis. Between the trimmed V and J ends, which lost 8 bases and 5 bases, there was a span of 13 bases. Germline-derived CDR1 and CDR2 are MNHNY and SVGAGI (reference sequence). The CDR3 covers 13 residues. This clonotype was sampled from a female donor with multiple sclerosis, enrolled in a pregnancy study. This chain uses TRBV6-6 with TRBJ2-1; D gene unclear. Sequences were derived from peripheral blood, sampled in the third trimester of pregnancy. The CDR3 loop reads CASALSVNNEQFF. The CDR3, as DNA: TGTGCCAGCGCATTGAGCGTAAACAATGAGCAGTTCTTC.